These T cell receptor beta chains were read from a single sample in a study of Graves' ophthalmopathy and Graves' hyperthyroidism. TCRdb analysed the multiplex PCR reads with MiXCR anew, one entry per CDR3 protein. The table records about 420,000 distinct CDR3 sequences, roughly 21% of them present only once. Sequenced input: peripheral blood. The receptors come from a woman aged 18-29 years with stable Graves' hyperthyroidism. CDR3s include the opening cysteine and the closing phenylalanine or tryptophan.

V gene	J gene	CDR3 protein
TRBV3-1	TRBJ1-5	CASSLRVRQPQHF
TRBV12-3/TRBV12-4	TRBJ1-5	CASKLGGDNQPQHF
TRBV27	TRBJ2-2	CASRTRQGADTGELFF
TRBV2	TRBJ2-5	CASNSRQGSETQYF
TRBV6-1	TRBJ1-6	CASARQGDNLDSPLHF
TRBV12-3/TRBV12-4	TRBJ2-5	CASSLPSGRAGETQYF
TRBV6-5	TRBJ2-5	CASSTSVQETQYF
TRBV27	TRBJ1-1	CASSFAGIGAGTEAFF
TRBV11-1	TRBJ2-2	CASRRGLAGVGAGELFF
TRBV12-3/TRBV12-4	TRBJ2-5	CASSYTPGTSWETQYF
TRBV29-1	TRBJ2-7	CSVLGVSYEQYF
TRBV12-3/TRBV12-4	TRBJ2-6	CASSLAGAWYGANVLTF
TRBV20-1	TRBJ1-6	CSARVSTTGSPLHF
TRBV20-1	TRBJ2-5	CSARTGQATQYF
TRBV12-3/TRBV12-4	TRBJ1-2	CASSLRQELYGYTF
TRBV6-2/TRBV6-3	TRBJ1-1	CASRGQGGSEAFF
TRBV6-5	TRBJ1-2	CASSYTSLRHGYTF
TRBV15	TRBJ2-7	CATSRGVYEQYF
TRBV12-3/TRBV12-4	TRBJ2-7	CASSLRIGYEQYF
TRBV12-3/TRBV12-4	TRBJ1-2	CASSLNTNYGYTF
TRBV12-3/TRBV12-4	TRBJ1-5	CASSLGTGPPQHF